The 21 T cell receptor beta chains listed next were all sequenced from one sample in a study of radiation and T cells in renal cell carcinoma. Specified time point: blood 2 weeks post-SBRT. The treatment is: 15 Gy SBRT to primary tumor, nephrectomy 4 weeks later. Here immunoSEQ multiplex PCR was the method, and the copy in TCRdb shows in-frame clones only, minus some. The data hold roughly 140,000 clones, with 80% to 90% observed a single time. The sample consisted of blood, taken from a patient whose treatment included radiotherapy and nephrectomy. The source of these receptors is a woman in her forties or fifties with renal cell carcinoma.

The CDR3 here is CASSQVVYNEQFF. Written as DNA, the CDR3 is TGTGCCAGCAGCCAAGTTGTATACAATGAGCAGTTCTTC. The chain carries TRBV14 and TRBJ2-1; D unclear. With 1 base removed from V and 4 bases from J, the gap between germline ends came to 5 bases. This CDR3 region has 13 residues. From germline, CDR1 is SGHDN and CDR2 FVKESK.

The CDR3 region has the DNA TGCGCCAGCAGCCAAGCAACGGACAGGGCCTACGAGCAGTACTTC. It yields the protein CASSQATDRAYEQYF. This chain uses TRBV4-1 with TRBJ2-7; 8 nucleotides align to TRBD1. Germline trimming cut 1 base from V and 2 bases from J; bases unmatched to any gene: 4. From germline, CDR1 is MGHRA and CDR2 YSYEKL. CDR3 length equals 15 residues.

The chain is built from TRBV7-9 and TRBJ1-5; perhaps TRBD1 as D (5 bases). This CDR3 is built from 17 residues. Germline V CDR1 and CDR2: SEHNR, FQNEAQ (reference sequence). V shed 5 bases and J shed 4 bases, with 21 bases lying between them. This CDR3 reads CASSPRDGEFWNQPQHF. CDR3 bases: TGTGCCAGCAGCCCCCGGGACGGGGAGTTTTGGAATCAGCCCCAGCATTTT.

The chain employs TRBV19 and TRBJ2-5; TRBD2 matches 13 bases. Looked up from germline, CDR1 is LNHDA and CDR2 is SQIVND (reference sequence). With 3 bases clipped from V and 5 bases from J, the junction kept 9 bases outside the gene matches. The CDR3 length is 17 residues. The CDR3 loop is CASSISLAGGVLETQYF. For the CDR3, the DNA is TGTGCCAGTAGTATTTCACTAGCGGGGGGGGTTTTGGAGACCCAGTACTTC.

Note on this clone: One end of the junction fails to match germline, which may point to a read error. The gene calls are TRBV7-7 and TRBJ1-4, with TRBD1 matching 7 bases. There are 15 residues in the CDR3. Germline V gene data show CDR1 as SSHAT and CDR2 as FNYEAQ (reference sequence). CDR3 DNA sequence: TGTGCTAGCAGCGCAACCACAGGGGCGGATGGAAAACTGTTTTTT. Translated, it gives CASSATTGADGKLFF.

CDR3 nucleotide sequence: TGTGCCACCAGCAGAGGGGCCGGGACGGGCATCGAAGAGACCCAGTACTTC. It encodes CATSRGAGTGIEETQYF. The chain carries TRBV15 and TRBJ2-5; D could derive from TRBD1 or TRBD2 (5 bases each). Trimming stripped 1 base from V and 3 bases from J, with 18 bases between. From germline, CDR1 is LNHNV and CDR2 YYDKDF (reference sequence). CDR3 length: 17 residues.

This clone occurred many times. The V gene is TRBV19, the J gene TRBJ1-6; D ambiguous. CDR3 size: 16 residues. The germline CDR1 and CDR2 sequences are LNHDA and SQIVND (reference sequence). V lost 3 bases to trimming and J lost 0 bases, with 9 bases between them. The chain's CDR3 is CASSMRGSSYNSPLHF. As DNA, the CDR3 is TGTGCCAGTAGTATGCGAGGGAGCTCCTATAATTCACCCCTCCACTTT. The entire variable domain, with the rest obtained from reference TRBV19 and TRBJ1-6, is as follows: DGGITQSPKYLFRKEGQNVTLSCEQNLNHDAMYWYRQDPGQGLRLIYYSQIVNDFQKGDIAEGYSVSREKKESFPLTVTSAQKNPTAFYLCASSMRGSSYNSPLHFGNGTRLTVT.

This clone was observed a single time. The V call is TRBV6-1, the J call TRBJ1-1; TRBD1 might be the D (6 bases). CDR3 length: 14 residues. The germline V gene has CDR1 MNHNS and CDR2 SASEGT. The CDR3 DNA reads as TGTGCTAATGCCCCCCCCCAACAGGGCACTGAAGCTTTCTTT. Protein product: CANAPPQQGTEAFF.

CDR3 protein: CASSLPDPKNEQFF. The CDR3 nucleotides read TGCGCCAGCAGCTTACCCGATCCGAAGAATGAGCAGTTCTTC. The genes are TRBV5-1 and TRBJ2-1, with unresolved D. The germline V gene encodes CDR1 SGHRS and CDR2 YFSETQ. V was trimmed by 2 bases and J by 7 bases, leaving 13 bases between them. The CDR3 extends over 14 amino acids.

The chain recombines TRBV4-1 with TRBJ1-2, with D unclear. V lost 1 base, J lost 7 bases, and 10 bases lay in between. Germline CDR1 is MGHRA and CDR2 is YSYEKL. The CDR3 runs 13 residues. This CDR3 reads CASSQGPVSGYTF. CDR3 coding DNA: TGCGCCAGCAGCCAAGGACCGGTTAGTGGCTACACCTTC.

This rearrangement joins TRBV2 to TRBJ2-2; possible D gene TRBD1, 6 bases. V lost 4 bases and J 3 bases, leaving 15 bases between the germline ends. CDR3 length: 16 amino acids. Per germline, CDR1 SNHLY and CDR2 FYNNEI. In nucleotides, the CDR3 is TGTGCCAGCAGTGGGGTGGACAGAAAGGACACCGGGGAGCTGTTTTTT. Translating it yields CASSGVDRKDTGELFF.

In DNA form, the CDR3 reads TGTGCCAGCAGCGCTGAACCCGGACGGGACAGGGGGCTGGGTGAAGCTTTCTTT. Amino acids: CASSAEPGRDRGLGEAFF. The V call is TRBV14, the J call TRBJ1-1, with 12 nucleotides matching TRBD1. The CDR3 length is 18 residues. Per germline, CDR1 SGHDN and CDR2 FVKESK. J lost 7 bases, V lost 5 bases, and 17 bases had no gene match.

The J gene is TRBJ2-1, the V gene TRBV19, with D possibly being TRBD1 (6 bases). V lost 7 bases and J 4 bases, leaving 17 bases between the germline ends. CDR1 is LNHDA and CDR2 is SQIVND in the germline V gene (reference sequence). The CDR3 consists of 15 residues. The CDR3 is CASTPTGSNYNEQFF. CDR3 in DNA: TGTGCCAGTACTCCAACAGGGAGTAATTACAATGAGCAGTTCTTC. Full variable domain (outside the CDR3, taken from reference TRBV19 and TRBJ2-1): DGGITQSPKYLFRKEGQNVTLSCEQNLNHDAMYWYRQDPGQGLRLIYYSQIVNDFQKGDIAEGYSVSREKKESFPLTVTSAQKNPTAFYLCASTPTGSNYNEQFFGPGTRLTVL.

The chain is built from TRBV5-4 and TRBJ2-4; D remains unclear. Germline CDR1 reads SGHNT; CDR2 reads YYREEE (reference sequence). This CDR3 spans 12 amino acids. The CDR3: CATVVAKNIQYF. As DNA, the CDR3 is TGTGCAACGGTGGTAGCCAAAAACATTCAGTACTTC.

The J gene is TRBJ2-2, the V gene TRBV5-1; no firm D call. The CDR3 runs 15 residues. Germline CDR1 and CDR2: SGHRS and YFSETQ. The ends were cut back, 2 bases at V and 1 base at J, with 9 bases in the middle. The CDR3 reads CASSLNTVNTGELFF. CDR3 nucleotide sequence: TGCGCCAGCAGCTTAAACACGGTGAACACCGGGGAGCTGTTTTTT.

V usage is TRBV6-5 and J usage is TRBJ1-5, with 7 bases fitting TRBD1. Per the germline V gene, CDR1 is MNHEY and CDR2 is SVGAGI. The V segment lost 4 bases and the J segment 6 bases; nucleotides outside the gene matches: 6. The CDR3 extends over 14 amino acids. The chain's CDR3 is CASSSDRAGQPQHF. DNA of the CDR3: TGTGCCAGCAGTTCAGACAGGGCAGGTCAGCCCCAGCATTTT.

The rearrangement uses TRBV7-2 and TRBJ1-2, with D possibly being TRBD1 (6 bases). CDR1 and CDR2 (germline): SGHTA, FQGNSA. The CDR3 covers 12 residues. V gave up 5 bases and J gave up 4 bases, with 8 bases separating them. CDR3: CASSADSYGYTF. The CDR3, as DNA: TGTGCCAGCAGCGCGGACAGCTATGGCTACACCTTC. Complete variable domain (other parts from reference TRBV7-2 and TRBJ1-2): GAGVSQSPSNKVTEKGKDVELRCDPISGHTALYWYRQSLGQGLEFLIYFQGNSAPDKSGLPSDRFSAERTGGSVSTLTIQRTQQEDSAVYLCASSADSYGYTFGSGTRLTVV.

In its sample, this clone was seen once. The chain combines TRBV7-2 with TRBJ1-5; no definite D call. Germline CDR1 SGHTA, CDR2 FQGNSA. The CDR3 spans 13 residues. Trimming stripped 5 bases from V and 4 bases from J, with 9 bases between. This CDR3 is CASSPQRNQPQHF. CDR3 in DNA: TGTGCCAGCAGCCCTCAGAGGAATCAGCCCCAGCATTTT.

V is TRBV6-1 and J is TRBJ2-6; D uncertain. Germline V CDR1 and CDR2: MNHNS, SASEGT. This CDR3 is built from 17 residues. The V and J ends lost 5 bases and 3 bases respectively, with 17 bases between them. CDR3 DNA sequence: TGTGCCAGCAGTCAAGACCATCCTCTTGGTGGGGCCAACGTCCTGACTTTC. The encoded protein is CASSQDHPLGGANVLTF.

The chain recombines TRBV27 with TRBJ1-2; a weak D match, TRBD1 (5 bases). Deletions cut 6 bases from V and 2 bases from J, with 10 bases between. The CDR3 contains 13 residues. Per the germline V gene, CDR1 is MNHEY and CDR2 is SMNVEV (reference sequence). The CDR3 loop is CASSLGENYGYTF. The CDR3 nucleotides read TGTGCCAGCAGCCTGGGGGAGAACTATGGCTACACCTTC.

This clone was seen a handful of times. The rearrangement uses TRBV2 and TRBJ1-5; a possible D gene is TRBD1 (6 bases). This CDR3 comprises 15 residues. Germline V gene data show CDR1 as SNHLY and CDR2 as FYNNEI. The germline V and J ends were trimmed by 6 bases and 4 bases, with 16 bases remaining between them. The DNA of the CDR3 is TGTGCCAGCAGCCAAGGTTGGGGGCAAAATCAGCCCCAGCATTTT. Protein: CASSQGWGQNQPQHF.